These 12 T cell receptor beta chains share one sample of origin, sequenced in a study of cytomegalovirus exposure and HLA in healthy donors. PCR used 60 Vbeta primers and 13 Jbeta primers. This table comes from immunoSEQ multiplex PCR, and its TCRdb copy is limited to in-frame clones, with some not included. Of over 90,000 clones listed, roughly 83% are singletons. Sequencing was performed on PBMCs. The source is a man aged 40-49 years in good health and CMV-seronegative.

This clone was observed a few times. The chain recombines TRBV7-2 with TRBJ1-2, with TRBD1 identical over 7 bases. The CDR3 runs 14 residues. V gave up 3 bases and J gave up 3 bases; unmatched junction bases: 4. Germline V gives CDR1 SGHTA, CDR2 FQGNSA. The CDR3 is CASSFTGQDYGYTF. The CDR3 coding sequence is TGTGCCAGCAGCTTCACCGGACAGGACTATGGCTACACCTTC. The full variable domain, its missing parts supplied by reference TRBV7-2 and TRBJ1-2, is GAGVSQSPSNKVTEKGKDVELRCDPISGHTALYWYRQSLGQGLEFLIYFQGNSAPDKSGLPSDRFSAERTGGSVSTLTIQRTQQEDSAVYLCASSFTGQDYGYTFGSGTRLTVV.

This clone was detected only a few times. This chain connects TRBV7-9 to TRBJ2-6; TRBD1 might be the D (5 bases). This CDR3 comprises 13 residues. V was clipped by 3 bases and J by 11 bases, with 11 bases between them. CDR1 and CDR2 from the germline V gene are SEHNR and FQNEAQ (reference sequence). The CDR3 DNA follows: TGTGCCAGCAGCTTTTCAGGGAAACACGTCCTGACTTTC. The encoded protein is CASSFSGKHVLTF.

The rearrangement joins TRBV5-1 to TRBJ2-3, with D possibly matching TRBD2 (7 bases). CDR3 length: 16 amino acids. Germline CDR1 and CDR2: SGHRS and YFSETQ. With 4 bases removed from V and 0 bases from J, the gap between germline ends came to 15 bases. The CDR3 loop is CASSRGGTPSTDTQYF. CDR3 DNA sequence: TGCGCCAGCAGCAGGGGGGGGACGCCGAGCACAGATACGCAGTATTTT.

V is TRBV29-1 and J is TRBJ1-1; TRBD1 matches 10 bases. CDR1 SQVTM and CDR2 ANQGSEA come from the germline V gene. This CDR3 contains 12 residues. J gave up 6 bases and V 6 bases, and 4 bases lay outside the gene matches. The CDR3 is CSVWTGGAEAFF. CDR3 in DNA: TGCAGCGTATGGACAGGGGGAGCTGAAGCTTTCTTT. Complete variable domain (other parts from reference TRBV29-1 and TRBJ1-1): SAVISQKPSRDICQRGTSLTIQCQVDSQVTMMFWYRQQPGQSLTLIATANQGSEATYESGFVIDKFPISRPNLTFSTLTVSNMSPEDSSIYLCSVWTGGAEAFFGQGTRLTVV.

V and J are TRBV19 and TRBJ1-1; D may be TRBD1 (5 bases). V dropped 5 bases and J dropped 3 bases, with 13 bases sitting between them. Germline lookup yields CDR1 LNHDA and CDR2 SQIVND (reference sequence). The CDR3 is 14 amino acids. CDR3 coding DNA: TGTGCCAGTAGTGGAGCCGGGGGGTACACTGAAGCTTTCTTT. Translation gives CASSGAGGYTEAFF.

The chain has TRBV4-3 and TRBJ2-1; 7 positions agree with TRBD2. This CDR3 has 11 amino acids. Per germline, CDR1 LGHNA and CDR2 YSLEER. Losses at the gene ends were 3 bases for V and 10 bases for J; bases not matched to a gene: 0. The CDR3 DNA reads TGCGCCAGCAGCCAGGGGGGGGAGCAGTTCTTC. Translating gives CASSQGGEQFF.

V and J are TRBV4-3 and TRBJ2-5; 8 positions agree with TRBD1. Gene TRBJ2-7 matches the end of the DNA better, so the J call may be wrong. This CDR3 contains 12 residues. Germline values: CDR1 LGHNA, CDR2 YSLEER. CDR3 DNA: TGCCGAACAGGGGGGCCCTCCTACGAGCAGTACTTC. It encodes CRTGGPSYEQYF.

The table lists this clone with a count of one. The V call is TRBV29-1, the J call TRBJ2-3; D call uncertain. Germline V gene data show CDR1 as SQVTM and CDR2 as ANQGSEA. V dropped 3 bases and J dropped 0 bases, with 7 bases sitting between them. The CDR3 has 13 amino acids. The CDR3 spells CSVDGRSTDTQYF. CDR3 bases: TGCAGCGTTGATGGCAGGAGCACAGATACGCAGTATTTT.

V and J are TRBV7-6 and TRBJ2-5, with 10 bases aligning to TRBD2. CDR3 length equals 16 residues. Germline V gene lookup returns CDR1 SGHVS and CDR2 FNYEAQ. J lost 4 bases, V lost 2 bases, and 7 bases had no gene match. CDR3 sequence: CASSLRAGGPGETQYF. CDR3 nucleotides: TGTGCCAGCAGCTTACGAGCGGGGGGGCCGGGAGAGACCCAGTACTTC.

Concerning this clone itself: At one end the junction does not follow the germline gene, possibly because of a read error. The chain employs TRBV7-7 and TRBJ2-1; 12 positions match TRBD2. Germline V gene lookup returns CDR1 SSHAT and CDR2 FNYEAQ (reference sequence). This CDR3 region has 15 residues. CDR3 in amino acids: CASSLLAGGPNEQFF. The DNA for the CDR3 is TGTGCTAGCAGCCTCCTAGCGGGGGGGCCAAATGAGCAGTTCTTC.

The chain recombines TRBV7-6 with TRBJ1-4; D is unresolved. The V end lost 5 bases, the J end lost 0 bases, and 10 bases lay between the germline ends. CDR1 SGHVS and CDR2 FNYEAQ come from the germline V gene. This CDR3 spans 15 amino acids. The CDR3 DNA sequence: TGTGCCAGCAGCCCCGACAAACCAACTAATGAAAAACTGTTTTTT. Translated, it gives CASSPDKPTNEKLFF.

This chain uses TRBV18 with TRBJ2-2, with 10 nucleotides matching TRBD2. CDR1 and CDR2 (germline): KGHSH, LQKENI. The ends lost 3 bases at V and 4 bases at J; junction bases unmatched: 8. This CDR3 region has 17 residues. The CDR3, as DNA: TGTGCCAGCTCACCCCTTCTAGCGGGGGTCCTCACCGGGGAGCTGTTTTTT. It specifies CASSPLLAGVLTGELFF.